The clone carrying this TCR beta chain was seen just once. What it binds is unknown. V lost 6 bases to trimming and J lost 1 base, with 9 bases between them. This CDR3 is built from 13 residues. The data were obtained in a study of CD8 T cells in Susac syndrome. Across the study: At blood draw, Susac syndrome patients were therapy-naive, on corticosteroids, or on intravenous immunoglobulin alone. General study findings and limits: An acknowledgment was made by the study that its TCR sequencing and HLA analysis involved relatively few individuals.

When the RNA was reverse transcribed, random hexamers were used with an input of roughly 0.5 to 1 ug. TCRdb processed the immunoSEQ multiplex PCR reads anew with MiXCR; each CDR3 protein has one entry. Of 95,000 to 150,000 distinct CDR3 sequences in the sample, over 90% were seen once. V is TRBV12-3 or TRBV12-4 and J is TRBJ1-1, with D tentatively TRBD1 (5 bases). The sequence was collected from a human donor with Susac syndrome. Source material: CD4+ T cells from PBMCs. For the CDR3, the DNA is TGTGCCAGCAGCTACGACAGGAACACTGAAGCTTTCTTT. This encodes CASSYDRNTEAFF.